This entry lists 7 T cell receptor beta chains sequenced from one sample in a study of blood T cell repertoires in COVID-19. Sequenced by immunoSEQ multiplex PCR; TCRdb stores in-frame clones only, minus some. The sample shows under 130,000 clones, about 88% of them seen only once. Sequenced input: peripheral blood. The receptors shown here come from a human donor in a cohort sampled during active COVID-19.

The chain couples TRBV9 to TRBJ2-5; a weak D match, TRBD2 (6 bases). The germline V gene encodes CDR1 SGDLS and CDR2 YYNGEE. Trimming removed 1 base from V and 0 bases from J, with 13 bases in between. The CDR3 has 16 amino acids. CDR3 nucleotides: TGTGCCAGCAGCGTAACCGCGGGGACGTACCAAGAGACCCAGTACTTC. This translates into CASSVTAGTYQETQYF.

The rearrangement joins TRBV9 to TRBJ1-1, with D possibly matching TRBD1 (6 bases). CDR3 length: 16 residues. V was shortened by 4 bases and J by 5 bases, with 21 bases between the two germline ends. Per the germline V gene, CDR1 is SGDLS and CDR2 is YYNGEE. The CDR3 loop reads CASSRLNVGGVTEAFF. CDR3 sequence (DNA): TGTGCCAGCAGCCGCCTCAACGTAGGGGGAGTGACTGAAGCTTTCTTT.

This chain connects TRBV27 to TRBJ2-7, with TRBD2 as a possible D gene (6 bases). The CDR3 is made up of 13 amino acids. V was trimmed by 10 bases and J by 5 bases, leaving 18 bases between them. Germline loops: CDR1 MNHEY, CDR2 SMNVEV (reference sequence). The CDR3 DNA reads TGTGCCATCTCTCGGTTGGGGGGACACGAGCAGTACTTC. Translation gives CAISRLGGHEQYF.

The rearrangement uses TRBV4-1 and TRBJ1-1, with TRBD1 as a possible D gene (5 bases). The V gene's germline CDR1 is MGHRA and CDR2 YSYEKL. V was cut by 1 base and J by 7 bases, with 22 bases left in between. The CDR3 runs 17 residues. This CDR3 is CASSQAGPGSMEGEAFF. The CDR3 bases are TGCGCCAGCAGCCAAGCGGGCCCAGGGTCTATGGAGGGTGAAGCTTTCTTT.

CDR3 nucleotide sequence: TGTGCCAGCAGTGAATATAGACTAGCGGGAGTCACCGGGGAGCTGTTTTTT. It specifies CASSEYRLAGVTGELFF. The chain uses TRBV25-1 and TRBJ2-2; the match to TRBD2 covers 12 bases. The V segment lost 0 bases and the J segment 4 bases; nucleotides outside the gene matches: 3. The CDR3 is 17 residues long. Per germline, CDR1 MGHDK and CDR2 SYGVNS.

This chain links TRBV28 with TRBJ1-5; D is perhaps TRBD1 (6 bases). V lost 6 bases and J lost 7, with 16 bases in between. In germline, CDR1 is MDHEN, CDR2 SYDVKM. The CDR3 is 14 amino acids. In nucleotides, the CDR3 is TGTGCCAGCAGGGCAGCAGGGGTTAACCAGCCCCAGCATTTT. Amino acids: CASRAAGVNQPQHF.

J is TRBJ2-5 and V is TRBV24-1; 8 bases are a match to TRBD1. With V trimmed by 2 bases and J by 5 bases, 6 bases remained unmatched. The CDR3 loop spans 15 amino acids. Germline-derived CDR1 and CDR2 are KGHDR and SFDVKD. The CDR3 bases are TGTGCCACCAGTGATTCGGCAGGGGGCGCGGAGACCCAGTACTTC. This sequence encodes CATSDSAGGAETQYF.